The 9 T cell receptor beta chains presented below share a single source sample, sequenced in a study of cytomegalovirus exposure and HLA in healthy donors. The PCR was carried out with 60 Vbeta primers and 13 Jbeta primers. Using immunoSEQ multiplex PCR, the repertoire was profiled, and TCRdb retains in-frame clones only, with some absent. The sample includes 75,000 to 90,000 clones, 65% to 80% seen only once; the top ten take 8.5% to 14%. Sequencing input: PBMCs. The receptor source for this set is a woman between 35 and 50 years old in good health and CMV-seropositive.

The CDR3 nucleotides read TGCGCCAGCAGCTTGGACCCGGGACAGATGAACACTGAAGCTTTCTTT. Its protein is CASSLDPGQMNTEAFF. The chain uses TRBV5-1 and TRBJ1-1; 7 positions agree with TRBD1. This CDR3 comprises 16 residues. The V segment lost 0 bases and the J segment 0 bases; nucleotides outside the gene matches: 5. Germline CDR1 and CDR2: SGHRS and YFSETQ.

The gene calls are TRBV30 and TRBJ2-7; TRBD1 agrees at 9 bases. This CDR3 is built from 15 residues. CDR1 and CDR2 from the germline V gene are GTSNPN and SVGIG (reference sequence). The V and J ends lost 2 bases and 6 bases, in that order; junction bases with no gene match: 11. CDR3 DNA: TGTGCCTGGAGTTCCGGGACAGGGAATTTGGGCGAGCAGTACTTC. Amino acids: CAWSSGTGNLGEQYF.

The rearrangement uses TRBV10-3 and TRBJ2-5; 13 bases align to TRBD2. This CDR3 spans 16 amino acids. Losses at the gene ends were 9 bases for V and 5 bases for J; bases not matched to a gene: 12. Looked up from germline, CDR1 is ENHRY and CDR2 is SYGVKD. The CDR3 protein is CAMSPTSGGAAETQYF. DNA of the CDR3: TGTGCCATGAGTCCTACTAGCGGGGGGGCCGCGGAGACCCAGTACTTC.

The chain has TRBV5-6 and TRBJ1-1; D gene ambiguous. Trimming left V 5 bases short and J 3 bases short, with 17 bases between. The germline CDR1 and CDR2 sequences are SGHDT and YYEEEE. There are 15 residues in the CDR3. The CDR3 loop is CASSGIRSLDTEAFF. CDR3 sequence (DNA): TGTGCCAGCAGTGGTATCCGGAGTCTCGACACTGAAGCTTTCTTT.

The rearrangement uses TRBV19 and TRBJ1-5; 8 positions agree with TRBD1. CDR1 LNHDA and CDR2 SQIVND come from the germline V gene (reference sequence). The CDR3 loop spans 13 amino acids. The J segment lost 2 bases and the V segment lost 10 bases, leaving 4 bases of the junction unmatched. The CDR3 spells CATQTGGNQPQHF. The CDR3 DNA sequence: TGTGCCACCCAGACAGGGGGCAATCAGCCCCAGCATTTT.

This clone was counted a single time. V is TRBV5-1 and J is TRBJ2-5, with 13 bases matching TRBD2. The ends lost 4 bases at V and 4 bases at J; junction bases unmatched: 10. CDR1 and CDR2 from the germline V gene are SGHRS and YFSETQ. This CDR3 comprises 17 residues. The CDR3 loop reads CASSPQGLAGSAETQYF. The CDR3 coding sequence is TGCGCCAGCAGCCCCCAGGGACTAGCGGGGAGCGCAGAGACCCAGTACTTC.

The V and J genes are TRBV7-8 and TRBJ2-7; the match to TRBD1 covers 9 bases. Germline CDR1 is SGHVS and CDR2 is FQNEAQ. Germline trimming cut 3 bases from V and 3 bases from J; bases unmatched to any gene: 6. The CDR3 sequence is 15 residues long. The CDR3 nucleotides read TGTGCCAGCAGCTTCCGGGACAGGGATCTCTACGAGCAGTACTTC. It translates to CASSFRDRDLYEQYF.

V is TRBV6-1 and J is TRBJ1-2; TRBD1 might be the D (5 bases). CDR1 and CDR2 from the germline V gene are MNHNS and SASEGT. The CDR3 runs 15 residues. The V and J ends lost 3 bases and 3 bases respectively, with 14 bases between them. The CDR3 loop reads CASSDLAVGDYGYTF. The CDR3 DNA sequence: TGTGCCAGCAGTGACCTCGCGGTAGGGGACTATGGCTACACCTTC.

V and J are TRBV28 and TRBJ1-2, with TRBD1 matching over 9 bases. J lost 5 bases, V lost 4 bases, and 5 bases had no gene match. The CDR3 is 14 amino acids. Germline V gives CDR1 MDHEN, CDR2 SYDVKM. The DNA of the CDR3 is TGTGCCAGCAGTTCAGGACAGGGGAGATATGGCTACACCTTC. As protein: CASSSGQGRYGYTF.